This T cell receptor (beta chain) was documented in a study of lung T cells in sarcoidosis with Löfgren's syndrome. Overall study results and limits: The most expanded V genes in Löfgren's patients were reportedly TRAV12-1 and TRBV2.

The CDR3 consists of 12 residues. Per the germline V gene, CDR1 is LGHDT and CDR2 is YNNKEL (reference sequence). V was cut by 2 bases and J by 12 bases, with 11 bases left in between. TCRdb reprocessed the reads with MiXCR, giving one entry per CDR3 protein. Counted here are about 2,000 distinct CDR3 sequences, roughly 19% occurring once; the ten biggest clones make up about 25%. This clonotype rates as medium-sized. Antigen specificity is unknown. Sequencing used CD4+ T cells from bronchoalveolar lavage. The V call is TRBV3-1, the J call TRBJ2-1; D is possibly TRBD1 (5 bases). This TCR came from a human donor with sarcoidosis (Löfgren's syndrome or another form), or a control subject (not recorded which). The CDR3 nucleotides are TGTGCCAGCAGCCAATCAGGGCCGTGGCAGTTCTTC. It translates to CASSQSGPWQFF.